This is a list of T cell receptor beta chains from one sample in a study of PD-1 blockade in classical Hodgkin lymphoma. Measured with immunoSEQ multiplex PCR; TCRdb has only the in-frame clones, and not every one. Altogether about 100,000 clones are present, approximately 90% being singletons, with the ten largest covering more than 6.5%. The sample in question was peripheral blood mononuclear cells (PBMCs), obtained before the second cycle of nivolumab. The receptors here all came from a human donor with classical Hodgkin lymphoma. Both conserved end residues are part of each CDR3. A D gene is named only where the DNA matches it firmly. Clone size is shown for a subset of rows, as once, few, many or a class of expanded clone.

d_gene | j_gene | v_gene | abundance | CDR3nt | CDR3aa
TRBD1 | TRBJ1-1 | TRBV5-3 | NA | TGTGCCAGCAGCTGGGGACAGGGGGGCACTGAAGCTTTCTTT | CASSWGQGGTEAFF
NA | TRBJ2-6 | TRBV27 | NA | TGTGCCAGCAGTTTGGAGGCGGGAACTGGGGCCAACGTCCTGACTTTC | CASSLEAGTGANVLTF
NA | TRBJ2-5 | TRBV6-5 | NA | TGTGCCAGCACCCCGGCAGGGCTGGGGGAGACCCAGTACTTC | CASTPAGLGETQYF
NA | TRBJ1-2 | TRBV6-5 | once | TGTGCCAGCAGTTACGGAATGAGCTGGGCCTACTATGGCTACACCTTC | CASSYGMSWAYYGYTF
NA | TRBJ2-6 | TRBV4-1 | NA | TGCGCCAGCAGCCCCTCACAGGTGACTGGGGCCAACGTCCTGACTTTC | CASSPSQVTGANVLTF
NA | TRBJ1-1 | TRBV4-1 | NA | TGCGCCAGCAGCCAGAATCGGTGGGTTGAGGACCCGGAACGGGCTTTCTTT | CASSQNRWVEDPERAFF
NA | TRBJ1-2 | TRBV6-1 | few | TGTGCCAGCAGGATTGGGTCAACTAACTATGGCTACACCTTC | CASRIGSTNYGYTF
TRBD1 | TRBJ1-2 | TRBV14 | NA | TGTGCCAGCAGCCCGAAACAGGGGTCGAACTATGGCTACACCTTC | CASSPKQGSNYGYTF
NA | TRBJ1-5 | TRBV6-1 | NA | TGTGCCAGCAGTGAAAGATGGGACCCGGGGAGCAATCAGCCCCAGCATTTT | CASSERWDPGSNQPQHF
NA | TRBJ1-1 | TRBV30 | NA | TGTGCCTGGAGTGTACGGGGGGCAGTGGGGACTGAAGCTTTCTTT | CAWSVRGAVGTEAFF
NA | TRBJ2-2 | TRBV6-1 | NA | TGTGCCAGCAGGGATCTCACCGGGGAGCTGTTTTTT | CASRDLTGELFF
NA | TRBJ1-2 | TRBV7-9 | NA | TGTGCCAGCAGCTTATCTCGGTATCCTAACTATGGCTACACCTTC | CASSLSRYPNYGYTF
TRBD2 | TRBJ2-2 | TRBV9 | NA | TGTGCCAGCAGCGTAGTTACTAGCGGGGGCACCGGGGAGCTGTTTTTT | CASSVVTSGGTGELFF
TRBD1 | TRBJ2-6 | TRBV7-9 | NA | TGTGCCAGCAGCTTTATGCTGGGACAGGCGTTCTCTGGGGCCAACGTCCTGACTTTC | CASSFMLGQAFSGANVLTF
NA | TRBJ2-7 | TRBV2 | NA | TGTGCCAGCAGGGAGCCGCCAGTAGGGTACGAGCAGTACTTC | CASREPPVGYEQYF
NA | TRBJ2-5 | TRBV6-6 | NA | TGTGCCAGCAGTTACAGAGGGGGGCAAGAGACCCAGTACTTC | CASSYRGGQETQYF
TRBD1 | TRBJ1-5 | TRBV13 | NA | TGTGCCAGCAGCTTAGCGGTCCTCACGGGACAGGGAGGTCAGCCCCAGCATTTT | CASSLAVLTGQGGQPQHF
NA | TRBJ1-2 | TRBV19 | few | TGTGCCAGTAGCCTTCGACAGGATTATGGCTACACCTTC | CASSLRQDYGYTF
NA | TRBJ1-3 | TRBV7-8 | NA | TGTGCCAGCAGCACCGCAAGCTCTGGAAACACCATATATTTT | CASSTASSGNTIYF
NA | TRBJ2-1 | TRBV14 | NA | TGTGCCAGCAGCCTACTAGACTCCTACAATGAGCAGTTCTTC | CASSLLDSYNEQFF
NA | TRBJ1-5 | TRBV19 | NA | TGTGCCAGTAGTTCCTCCTGGGTGTCCCAGCATTTT | CASSSSWVSQHF
NA | TRBJ1-1 | TRBV21-1 | NA | TGTGCCAGCAGCAAAGAAGGGGTAGGCCTCATGAACACTGAAGCTTTCTTT | CASSKEGVGLMNTEAFF
TRBD2 | TRBJ2-1 | TRBV28 | NA | TGTGCCAGCAGTCGGCTTAGCGGGGGGGCCTACAATGAGCAGTTCTTC | CASSRLSGGAYNEQFF
NA | TRBJ2-5 | TRBV2 | NA | TGTGCCAGCACTCTGGACGGGCCAGGGGAGACCCAGTACTTC | CASTLDGPGETQYF
NA | TRBJ2-1 | TRBV11-3 | NA | TGTGCCAGCAGCTTAGTCGGGGGCTCCTACAATGAGCAGTTCTTC | CASSLVGGSYNEQFF
NA | TRBJ2-5 | TRBV5-1 | NA | TGCGCCAGCAGCTTGTTAGAGACCCAGTACTTC | CASSLLETQYF
NA | TRBJ2-1 | TRBV19 | NA | TGTGCCAGTAGTATTGGGCCAAGCTCCTACAATGAGCAGTTCTTC | CASSIGPSSYNEQFF
TRBD2 | TRBJ2-5 | TRBV4-2 | NA | TGTGCCAGCAGCCAAGAGGCGCCGGGACTAGCAGAGACCCAGTACTTC | CASSQEAPGLAETQYF
TRBD1 | TRBJ1-2 | TRBV11-2 | once | TGTGCCAGCAGCCATCTTAGGCCGACAGGGGGTACACTCTATGGCTACACCTTC | CASSHLRPTGGTLYGYTF
NA | TRBJ1-4 | TRBV28 | NA | TGTGCCAGCAGTTTACGGGCGACACCGGCTAATGAAAAACTGTTTTTT | CASSLRATPANEKLFF
TRBD2 | TRBJ2-5 | TRBV5-1 | NA | TGCGCCAGCAGCGCGGGACTATCCCTAGAGACCCAGTACTTC | CASSAGLSLETQYF
TRBD1 | TRBJ1-2 | TRBV15 | NA | TGTGCCACCCGGAAACGGACAGGGGCAGGGGCTGATGGCTACACCTTC | CATRKRTGAGADGYTF
NA | TRBJ2-7 | TRBV29-1 | NA | TGCAGCGTTGGGAAGGCAGGAAACGAGCAGTACTTC | CSVGKAGNEQYF